This entry concerns a single TCR beta chain. Antigen unknown. These data originate in a study of T-cell memory formation after mild COVID-19. TCRdb itself ran the 5' RACE reads through MiXCR, one entry per CDR3 protein. Of 450,000 to 650,000 distinct CDR3 sequences in the sample, 20% to 25% were seen once. Trimming removed 0 bases from V and 6 bases from J, with 3 bases in between. Germline loops: CDR1 SQVTM, CDR2 ANQGSEA. The CDR3 is 10 amino acids. Study-wide points: CD4+ bias marked clones expanding day 15 to 37, unlike balanced contracting clones.

This chain connects TRBV29-1 to TRBJ2-7, with unresolved D. This clonotype was obtained from an adult woman who had mild COVID-19 (a few samples of this study predate the infection). Cell type and time point are not known. Source material: PBMCs or a T cell subset sorted from them (not recorded which). DNA of the CDR3: TGCAGCGTTGAAGAAAGCGAGCAGTACTTC. Translation gives CSVEESEQYF.